The 32 T cell receptor beta chains presented below share a single source sample, sequenced in a study of early T cells in non-severe SARS-CoV-2 infection. TCRdb used MiXCR to reprocess the 5' RACE reads, holding one entry per CDR3 protein. The sample has some 45,000 distinct CDR3 sequences; around 6.3% are singletons. Sequencing used whole blood, obtained at baseline. All receptors derive from an adult who was a healthcare worker with PCR-confirmed SARS-CoV-2 infection or an uninfected control (not recorded which).

This clonotype was counted ten times or more. In nucleotides, the CDR3 is TGCAGTACGACAGGGGCCTACGAGCAGTACTTC. Translated, it gives CSTTGAYEQYF. The chain couples TRBV20-1 to TRBJ2-7, with 8 bases identical to TRBD1. Trimming cost V 8 bases and J 2 bases; bases outside gene matches: 2. This CDR3 is built from 11 residues. Germline CDR1 DFQATT, CDR2 SNEGSKA (reference sequence).

This sequence joins TRBV11-2 and TRBJ2-7; 7 bases fit TRBD1. V shed 1 base, J shed 3 bases, and the junction held 6 bases outside the gene matches. The CDR3 sequence is 15 residues long. Germline-derived CDR1 and CDR2 are SGHAT and FQNNGV. The CDR3 DNA follows: TGTGCCAGCAGCTTAGCGGACAGGACCTTCTACGAGCAGTACTTC. Translation gives CASSLADRTFYEQYF.

The chain combines TRBV24-1 with TRBJ2-5; D is perhaps TRBD2 (7 bases). The V end lost 6 bases, the J end lost 2 bases, and 15 bases lay between the germline ends. From germline, CDR1 is KGHDR and CDR2 SFDVKD. This CDR3 is 15 amino acids long. CDR3 sequence reads: CATSPEGGRQETQYF. DNA of the CDR3: TGTGCCACCAGTCCCGAGGGGGGGAGACAAGAGACCCAGTACTTC.

This clonotype has a handful of counts. The gene calls are TRBV18 and TRBJ2-5; 9 nucleotides agree with TRBD2. Trimming at V came to 2 bases and at J to 2 bases, leaving 9 bases not matched to a gene. Germline V CDR1 and CDR2: KGHSH, LQKENI. This CDR3 region has 17 residues. The CDR3 protein is CASSPLLGLASQETQYF. CDR3 bases: TGTGCCAGCTCACCATTACTGGGACTAGCCTCTCAAGAGACCCAGTACTTC.

This clonotype was seen repeatedly, ten times or more. The rearrangement links TRBV7-6 to TRBJ2-2; D remains ambiguous. The length of the CDR3 is 13 residues. Germline CDR1 reads SGHVS; CDR2 reads FNYEAQ. Trimming left V 5 bases short and J 2 bases short, with 6 bases between. The CDR3 reads CASSQDNTGELFF. Here the CDR3 DNA reads TGTGCCAGCAGCCAGGACAACACCGGGGAGCTGTTTTTT.

This clonotype occurred a few times. The rearrangement uses TRBV7-9 and TRBJ2-1; 7 bases map to TRBD1. Germline-derived CDR1 and CDR2 are SEHNR and FQNEAQ (reference sequence). V was pared by 7 bases and J by 0 bases, with 9 bases of the junction left unmatched. The CDR3 contains 16 residues. CDR3 sequence reads: CASIPWGQSSYNEQFF. The CDR3 DNA follows: TGTGCCAGCATCCCTTGGGGACAGAGCTCCTACAATGAGCAGTTCTTC. Full variable domain (outside the CDR3, taken from reference TRBV7-9 and TRBJ2-1): DTGVSQNPRHKITKRGQNVTFRCDPISEHNRLYWYRQTLGQGPEFLTYFQNEAQLEKSRLLSDRFSAERPKGSFSTLEIQRTEQGDSAMYLCASIPWGQSSYNEQFFGPGTRLTVL.

This clonotype showed up many times. This sequence joins TRBV28 and TRBJ2-3; 10 nucleotides agree with TRBD1. Germline CDR1 and CDR2: MDHEN and SYDVKM. The J segment lost 12 bases and the V segment lost 4 bases, leaving 13 bases of the junction unmatched. The CDR3 is 15 residues long. In DNA, the CDR3 is TGTGCCAGCAGTTCCCCCGGGACAGGGGTCGGTTTACAGTATTTT. Protein sequence: CASSSPGTGVGLQYF.

This clonotype was detected only a few times. The chain recombines TRBV29-1 with TRBJ2-3, with TRBD1 matching over 8 bases. The CDR3 covers 13 residues. V was pared by 6 bases and J by 4 bases, with 6 bases of the junction left unmatched. Germline V gene lookup returns CDR1 SQVTM and CDR2 ANQGSEA. The CDR3 nucleotides read TGCAGCGTGGATGGACAGGGCGCAGATACGCAGTATTTT. It is translated as CSVDGQGADTQYF.

This clonotype was counted at least ten times. This chain uses TRBV28 with TRBJ1-5; the D gene is possibly TRBD1 (5 bases). Germline CDR1 and CDR2: MDHEN and SYDVKM. Trimming cost V 8 bases and J 6 bases, with 17 bases left between them. The CDR3 consists of 14 residues. The CDR3 is CASVVAQGGQPQHF. The DNA for the CDR3 is TGTGCCAGCGTAGTTGCTCAGGGCGGTCAGCCCCAGCATTTT. Using reference TRBV28 and TRBJ1-5 for the parts outside the CDR3, the full variable domain is DVKVTQSSRYLVKRTGEKVFLECVQDMDHENMFWYRQDPGLGLRLIYFSYDVKMKEKGDIPEGYSVSREKKERFSLILESASTNQTSMYLCASVVAQGGQPQHFGDGTRLSIL.

This clonotype was seen a handful of times. V and J are TRBV7-9 and TRBJ1-2, with 8 nucleotides matching TRBD1. J was trimmed by 0 bases and V by 5 bases; bases with no gene match: 2. Germline V gives CDR1 SEHNR, CDR2 FQNEAQ (reference sequence). The CDR3 loop spans 14 amino acids. The DNA for the CDR3 is TGTGCCAGCAGCAACAGGGGGGCTAACTATGGCTACACCTTC. The encoded protein is CASSNRGANYGYTF.

For this clonotype: Its ends do not fully match the called genes, so a read error is possible. The gene calls are TRBV5-1 and TRBJ2-7; D is unresolved. The CDR3 contains 15 residues. Germline V gene lookup returns CDR1 SGHRS and CDR2 YFSETQ. This chain's CDR3 is CASRLVPQETYEQYF. DNA of the CDR3: TGCGCCAGCAGGTTGGTACCTCAGGAGACCTACGAGCAGTACTTC.

Many counts were recorded for this clonotype. The J gene is TRBJ2-1, the V gene TRBV5-6, with unresolved D. Looked up from germline, CDR1 is SGHDT and CDR2 is YYEEEE. Trimming left V 0 bases short and J 0 bases short, with 7 bases between. The CDR3 contains 15 residues. The CDR3 bases are TGTGCCAGCAGCTTGGGAGCGAGCTCCTACAATGAGCAGTTCTTC. This codes for CASSLGASSYNEQFF.

This clonotype was recorded many times. This sequence joins TRBV28 and TRBJ1-3; 7 bases line up with TRBD1. The germline CDR1 and CDR2 sequences are MDHEN and SYDVKM. The CDR3 runs 15 residues. V dropped 5 bases and J dropped 0; count of bases not matched to a gene: 4. The CDR3 DNA follows: TGTGCCAGCAGTATACCAGGGGGCTCTGGAAACACCATATATTTT. This translates into CASSIPGGSGNTIYF.

This clonotype was recorded at least ten times. The chain couples TRBV12-3 or TRBV12-4 to TRBJ2-7; D remains unclear. Deletions cut 6 bases from V and 1 base from J, with 10 bases between. There are 13 residues in the CDR3. CDR3 loop: CASSLGLSYEQYF. The CDR3 nucleotides are TGTGCCAGCAGCTTGGGGTTGTCCTACGAGCAGTACTTC.

This clonotype was detected many times. The V call is TRBV6-5, the J call TRBJ1-1; no clear D gene. The germline V gene has CDR1 MNHEY and CDR2 SVGAGI. The CDR3 has 14 amino acids. V gave up 5 bases and J gave up 5 bases, with 15 bases separating them. The CDR3 DNA sequence: TGTGCCAGCAGTCCAAGGACGGGCAGGACTGAAGCTTTCTTT. Encoded protein: CASSPRTGRTEAFF.

This clonotype was observed many times. The chain has TRBV7-9 and TRBJ1-5; D may be TRBD1 (5 bases). Germline CDR1 reads SEHNR; CDR2 reads FQNEAQ (reference sequence). CDR3 length: 14 amino acids. The V gene lost 2 bases and the J gene lost 3 bases, with 8 bases spanning the gap. CDR3: CASSLPGVNQPQHF. CDR3 in DNA: TGTGCCAGCAGCTTACCGGGGGTCAATCAGCCCCAGCATTTT.

This clonotype appeared a few times. The chain couples TRBV6-2 or TRBV6-3 to TRBJ2-6; no firm D call. The CDR3 spans 20 residues. Germline CDR1 reads MNHEY; CDR2 reads SVGEGT. V was clipped by 6 bases and J by 5 bases, with 29 bases between them. The CDR3 DNA reads TGTGCCAGCAGCTCCACAACACTGCCTCTGGCCCCTAATAGGGCCAACGTCCTGACTTTC. It specifies CASSSTTLPLAPNRANVLTF.

This clonotype was detected ten times or more. The rearrangement links TRBV7-9 to TRBJ2-1; D ambiguous. Per germline, CDR1 SEHNR and CDR2 FQNEAQ (reference sequence). Trimming left V 7 bases short and J 7 bases short, with 14 bases between. The CDR3 loop spans 13 amino acids. CDR3 DNA: TGTGCCAGCACCCTGGACCCCGAAAATGAGCAGTTCTTC. This translates into CASTLDPENEQFF.

This clonotype has ten or more counts. J is TRBJ1-5 and V is TRBV20-1; a possible D gene is TRBD1 (6 bases). The germline gives CDR1 DFQATT, CDR2 SNEGSKA (reference sequence). CDR3 length: 14 residues. The V and J ends lost 1 base and 3 bases respectively, with 10 bases between them. The CDR3 loop is CSARAGANNQPQHF. CDR3 sequence (DNA): TGCAGTGCTAGAGCGGGGGCGAACAATCAGCCCCAGCATTTT.

This clonotype has a handful of counts. V is TRBV28 and J is TRBJ2-2; TRBD1 is a possible D gene (6 bases). V was cut by 5 bases and J by 2 bases, with 18 bases left in between. Germline CDR1 is MDHEN and CDR2 is SYDVKM. The CDR3 has 17 residues. The CDR3 nucleotides are TGTGCCAGCAGTAACCGGGATTTCGGGACAAACACCGGGGAGCTGTTTTTT. Its translation is CASSNRDFGTNTGELFF.

J is TRBJ2-3 and V is TRBV7-9, with a tentative D call TRBD2 (5 bases). Between the trimmed V and J ends, which lost 1 base and 5 bases, there was a span of 13 bases. CDR3 length equals 15 residues. Germline assignment: CDR1 SEHNR and CDR2 FQNEAQ (reference sequence). CDR3 sequence: CASSLGIGVEDTQYF. Written as DNA, the CDR3 is TGTGCCAGCAGCTTAGGGATCGGGGTGGAAGATACGCAGTATTTT.

This clonotype was picked up a small number of times. V is TRBV5-1 and J is TRBJ2-7; D may be TRBD2 (8 bases). This CDR3 has 17 amino acids. V was cut by 7 bases and J by 3 bases, with 26 bases left in between. Looked up from germline, CDR1 is SGHRS and CDR2 is YFSETQ. CDR3 DNA: TGCGCCAGCCCGGAGGGTCCCCTGCGGGGGGACAGCTACGAGCAGTACTTC. Its protein product is CASPEGPLRGDSYEQYF. The full variable domain, in which reference TRBV5-1 and TRBJ2-7 provide the parts outside the CDR3, is KAGVTQTPRYLIKTRGQQVTLSCSPISGHRSVSWYQQTPGQGLQFLFEYFSETQRNKGNFPGRFSGRQFSNSRSEMNVSTLELGDSALYLCASPEGPLRGDSYEQYFGPGTRLTVT.

Concerning this clonotype itself: The final CDR3 position lacks the conserved phenylalanine or tryptophan, pointing to a likely read error. The DNA is left out, because the CDR3 cannot be placed on it with certainty; the CDR3 is given as TCRdb lists it. This chain joins TRBV12-3 or TRBV12-4 and TRBJ1-4. Ends included, the CDR3 has 12 residues. The CDR3 spells CASSSGSGGFSI.

This clonotype has ten or more counts. The V gene is TRBV28, the J gene TRBJ2-1; 9 positions match TRBD2. Germline CDR1 and CDR2: MDHEN and SYDVKM. The CDR3 extends over 17 amino acids. V lost 5 bases and J lost 0; bases outside the gene matches: 8. CDR3 DNA: TGTGCCAGCAGTCCAAACCTAGCGGGGAGCTCCTACAATGAGCAGTTCTTC. This encodes CASSPNLAGSSYNEQFF.

This clonotype was seen many times. The rearrangement links TRBV4-3 to TRBJ1-2, with D unresolved. The CDR3 is 14 residues long. CDR1 is LGHNA, CDR2 YSLEER, per germline. V was shortened by 0 bases and J by 7 bases, with 12 bases between the two germline ends. CDR3 coding DNA: TGCGCCAGCAGCCAAGATTTGGAGGAGGGTGGCTACACCTTC. Amino acid sequence: CASSQDLEEGGYTF.

This clonotype was counted a few times. The CDR3 loop reads CASPGRLAGHNEQFF. The CDR3 coding sequence is TGTGCCAGCCCAGGTCGGCTAGCGGGACACAATGAGCAGTTCTTC. The chain has TRBV2 and TRBJ2-1, with 9 nucleotides matching TRBD2. Germline lookup yields CDR1 SNHLY and CDR2 FYNNEI. Losses at the gene ends were 8 bases for V and 5 bases for J; bases not matched to a gene: 10. The CDR3 loop spans 15 amino acids.

This clonotype was seen ten or more times. The chain couples TRBV24-1 to TRBJ2-1; D call uncertain. This CDR3 has 13 amino acids. From germline, CDR1 is KGHDR and CDR2 SFDVKD. V lost 5 bases and J lost 3, with 7 bases in between. This CDR3 is CATSGPDYNEQFF. CDR3 in DNA: TGTGCCACCAGTGGACCCGACTACAATGAGCAGTTCTTC.

This chain joins TRBV12-3 or TRBV12-4 and TRBJ2-3, with D maybe TRBD2 (6 bases). V lost 6 bases and J lost 11, with 15 bases in between. The CDR3 totals 12 residues. The DNA for the CDR3 is TGTGCCAGCAGATACCGGGACTCCCGGCAGTATTTT. Translation: CASRYRDSRQYF.

This clonotype has only a few counts. The chain combines TRBV6-1 with TRBJ1-2, with a tentative D call TRBD1 (5 bases). The CDR3 covers 14 residues. V was shortened by 2 bases and J by 3 bases, with 10 bases between the two germline ends. Germline assignment: CDR1 MNHNS and CDR2 SASEGT. CDR3 nucleotide sequence: TGTGCCAGCAGTGAATGGAGGGGTCACTATGGCTACACCTTC. Translated, it gives CASSEWRGHYGYTF.

There are many counts of this clonotype. V is TRBV5-1 and J is TRBJ2-1; no clear D gene. The V gene's germline CDR1 is SGHRS and CDR2 YFSETQ. CDR3 length: 12 residues. V shed 5 bases and J shed 3 bases, with 6 bases lying between them. Written as DNA, the CDR3 is TGCGCCAGCAGACAGAACTACAATGAGCAGTTCTTC. Protein: CASRQNYNEQFF.

This clonotype was recorded at least ten times. The chain has TRBV7-2 and TRBJ1-1; no clear D gene. Germline V CDR1 and CDR2: SGHTA, FQGNSA. Trimming removed 2 bases from V and 11 bases from J, with 12 bases in between. CDR3 size: 12 residues. DNA for the CDR3: TGTGCCAGCAGCTTAAACATAGGGTCCGCTTTCTTT. This sequence encodes CASSLNIGSAFF.

Ten or more counts support this clonotype. The V gene is TRBV27, the J gene TRBJ2-1, with 8 bases fitting TRBD2. The CDR3 runs to 15 residues. CDR1 MNHEY and CDR2 SMNVEV come from the germline V gene (reference sequence). V was pared by 2 bases and J by 6 bases, with 6 bases of the junction left unmatched. CDR3: CASSLGRAGGNEQFF. The CDR3 nucleotides are TGTGCCAGCAGTTTAGGCAGGGCGGGAGGCAATGAGCAGTTCTTC.